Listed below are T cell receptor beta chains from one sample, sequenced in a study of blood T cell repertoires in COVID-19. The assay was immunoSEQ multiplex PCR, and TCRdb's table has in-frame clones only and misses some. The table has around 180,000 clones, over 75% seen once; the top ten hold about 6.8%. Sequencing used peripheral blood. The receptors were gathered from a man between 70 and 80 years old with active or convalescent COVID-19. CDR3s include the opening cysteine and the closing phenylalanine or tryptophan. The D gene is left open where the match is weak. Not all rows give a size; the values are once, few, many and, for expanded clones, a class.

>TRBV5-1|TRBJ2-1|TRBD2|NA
CASSLRGGLVGNEQFF
TGCGCCAGCAGCTTGCGGGGGGGACTAGTCGGCAATGAGCAGTTCTTC
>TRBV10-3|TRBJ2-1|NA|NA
CAISEFEPGNLGNEQFF
TGTGCCATCAGTGAGTTCGAGCCGGGGAATCTGGGGAATGAGCAGTTCTTC
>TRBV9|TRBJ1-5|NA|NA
CASSAGAGQPQHF
TGTGCCAGCAGTGCCGGGGCGGGGCAGCCCCAGCATTTT
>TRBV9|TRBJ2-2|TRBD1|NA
CASTYGTAGELFF
TGTGCCAGCACCTACGGGACAGCCGGGGAGCTGTTTTTT
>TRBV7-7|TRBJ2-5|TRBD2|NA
CASSPTSGRETQYF
TGTGCTAGCAGCCCTACTAGCGGAAGGGAGACCCAGTACTTC
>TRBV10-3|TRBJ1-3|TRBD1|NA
CAISSRDSENTIYF
TGTGCCATCAGTTCCCGGGACAGTGAAAACACCATATATTTT
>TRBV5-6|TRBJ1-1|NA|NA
CASSFSTVQEAFF
TGTGCCAGCAGCTTTTCTACTGTACAGGAAGCTTTCTTT
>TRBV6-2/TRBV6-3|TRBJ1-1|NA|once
CASSLSEYTEAFF
TGTGCCAGCAGTCTCTCTGAGTACACTGAAGCTTTCTTT
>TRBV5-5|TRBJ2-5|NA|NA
CASSLAMPGETQYF
TGTGCCAGCAGCTTGGCGATGCCGGGGGAGACCCAGTACTTC
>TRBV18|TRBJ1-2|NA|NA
CASSRDNNYGYTF
TGTGCCAGCTCTCGGGACAATAACTATGGCTACACCTTC
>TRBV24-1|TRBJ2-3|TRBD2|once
CATSDASGLNTDTQYF
TGTGCCACCAGTGATGCTAGCGGGTTAAACACAGATACGCAGTATTTT
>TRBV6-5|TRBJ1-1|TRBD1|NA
CASSYPGTGGLAFF
TGTGCCAGCAGTTACCCGGGGACAGGGGGCTTGGCTTTCTTT
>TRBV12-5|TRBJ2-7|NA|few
CASGPTPPGYEQYF
TGTGCTAGTGGCCCAACCCCTCCAGGTTACGAGCAGTACTTC
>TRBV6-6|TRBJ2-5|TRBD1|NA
CASSGTGGETQYF
TGTGCCAGCAGTGGCACAGGGGGGGAGACCCAGTACTTC
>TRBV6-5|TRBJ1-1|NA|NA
CASTVGRVEAFF
TGTGCCAGCACCGTGGGCAGGGTTGAAGCTTTCTTT
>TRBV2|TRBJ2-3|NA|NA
CASSAQRNTDTQYF
TGTGCCAGCAGTGCTCAGCGGAACACAGATACGCAGTATTTT
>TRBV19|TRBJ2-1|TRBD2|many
CASSVGSFAGVANEQFF
TGTGCCAGTAGCGTGGGGTCTTTTGCGGGAGTCGCGAATGAGCAGTTCTTC